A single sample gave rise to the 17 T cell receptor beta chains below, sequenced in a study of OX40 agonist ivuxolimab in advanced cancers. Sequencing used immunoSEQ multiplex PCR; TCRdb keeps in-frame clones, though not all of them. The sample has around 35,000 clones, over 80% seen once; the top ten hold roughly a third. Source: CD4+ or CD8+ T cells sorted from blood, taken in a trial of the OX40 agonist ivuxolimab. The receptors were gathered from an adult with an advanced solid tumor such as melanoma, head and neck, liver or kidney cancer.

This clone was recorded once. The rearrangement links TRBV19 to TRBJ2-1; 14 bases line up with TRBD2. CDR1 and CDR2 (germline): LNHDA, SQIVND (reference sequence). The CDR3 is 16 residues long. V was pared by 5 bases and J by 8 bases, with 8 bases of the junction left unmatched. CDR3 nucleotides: TGTGCCAGTAGTCCTTCCCGACTAGCGGGAGGGGATGAGCAGTTCTTC. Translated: CASSPSRLAGGDEQFF.

DNA of the CDR3: TGTGCCAGTAGTAGCGGGGAGAGCTACGAGCAGTACTTC. Amino acid sequence: CASSSGESYEQYF. The chain combines TRBV19 with TRBJ2-7; weak D call: TRBD2 (6 bases). This CDR3 has 13 residues. Trimming removed 4 bases at V and 3 bases at J, with 10 bases between. CDR1 is LNHDA and CDR2 is SQIVND in the germline V gene (reference sequence).

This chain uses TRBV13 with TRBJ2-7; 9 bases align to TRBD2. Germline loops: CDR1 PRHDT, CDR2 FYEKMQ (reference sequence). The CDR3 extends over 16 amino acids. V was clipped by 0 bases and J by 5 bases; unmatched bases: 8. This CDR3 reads CASSLGPGLARHEQYF. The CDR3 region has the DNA TGTGCCAGCAGCTTAGGTCCGGGACTAGCAAGGCACGAGCAGTACTTC.

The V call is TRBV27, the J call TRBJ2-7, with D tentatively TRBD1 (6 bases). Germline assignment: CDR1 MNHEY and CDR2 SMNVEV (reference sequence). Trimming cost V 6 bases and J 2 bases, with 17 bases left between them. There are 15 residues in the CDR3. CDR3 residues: CASSRSKAGAYEQYF. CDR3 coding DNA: TGTGCCAGCAGCCGATCAAAGGCAGGGGCCTACGAGCAGTACTTC.

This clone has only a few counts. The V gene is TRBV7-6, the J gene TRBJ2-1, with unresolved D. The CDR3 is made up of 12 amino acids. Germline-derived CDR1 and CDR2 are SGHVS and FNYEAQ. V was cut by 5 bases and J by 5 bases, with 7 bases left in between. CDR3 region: CASSPLNNEQFF. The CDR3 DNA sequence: TGTGCCAGCAGCCCTCTAAACAATGAGCAGTTCTTC. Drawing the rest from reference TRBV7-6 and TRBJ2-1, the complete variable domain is GAGVSQSPRYKVTKRGQDVALRCDPISGHVSLYWYRQALGQGPEFLTYFNYEAQQDKSGLPNDRFSAERPEGSISTLTIQRTEQRDSAMYRCASSPLNNEQFFGPGTRLTVL.

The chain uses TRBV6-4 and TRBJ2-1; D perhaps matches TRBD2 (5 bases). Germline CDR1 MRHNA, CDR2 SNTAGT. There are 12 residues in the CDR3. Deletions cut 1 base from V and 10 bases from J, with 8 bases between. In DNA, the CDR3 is TGTGCCAGCAGTGACTTACTAGGGGAGCAGTTCTTC. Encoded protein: CASSDLLGEQFF.

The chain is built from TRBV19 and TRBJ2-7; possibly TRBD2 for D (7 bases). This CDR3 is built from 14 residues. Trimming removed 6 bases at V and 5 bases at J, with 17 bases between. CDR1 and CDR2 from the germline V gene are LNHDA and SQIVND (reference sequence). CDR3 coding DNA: TGTGCCAGTAGGACAGGCTGGACTAGTCACGAGCAGTACTTC. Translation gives CASRTGWTSHEQYF.

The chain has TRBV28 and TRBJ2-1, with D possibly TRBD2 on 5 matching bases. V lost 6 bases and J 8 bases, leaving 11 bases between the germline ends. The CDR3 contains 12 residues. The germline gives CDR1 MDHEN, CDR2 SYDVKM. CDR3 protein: CASSPGLDEQFF. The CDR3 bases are TGTGCCAGCAGCCCTGGACTCGATGAGCAGTTCTTC. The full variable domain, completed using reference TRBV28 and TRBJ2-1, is DVKVTQSSRYLVKRTGEKVFLECVQDMDHENMFWYRQDPGLGLRLIYFSYDVKMKEKGDIPEGYSVSREKKERFSLILESASTNQTSMYLCASSPGLDEQFFGPGTRLTVL.

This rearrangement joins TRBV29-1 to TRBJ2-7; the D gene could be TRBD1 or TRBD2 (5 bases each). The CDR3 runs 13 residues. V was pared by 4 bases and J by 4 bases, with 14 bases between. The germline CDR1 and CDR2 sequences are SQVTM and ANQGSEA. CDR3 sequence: CSVGGGGTYEQYF. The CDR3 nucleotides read TGCAGCGTTGGCGGTGGGGGTACTTACGAGCAGTACTTC.

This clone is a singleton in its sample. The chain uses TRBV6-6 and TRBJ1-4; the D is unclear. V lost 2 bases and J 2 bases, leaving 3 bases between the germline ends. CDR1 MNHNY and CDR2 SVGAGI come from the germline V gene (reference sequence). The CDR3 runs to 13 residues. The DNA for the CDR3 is TGTGCCAGCAGTTACAACACTAATGAAAAACTGTTTTTT. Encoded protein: CASSYNTNEKLFF.

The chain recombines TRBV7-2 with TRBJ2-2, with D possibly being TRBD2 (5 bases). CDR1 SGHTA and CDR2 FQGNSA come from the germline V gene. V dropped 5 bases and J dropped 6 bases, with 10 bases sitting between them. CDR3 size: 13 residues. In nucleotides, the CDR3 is TGTGCCAGCAGCGAACTAGATCCCGGGGAGCTGTTTTTT. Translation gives CASSELDPGELFF.

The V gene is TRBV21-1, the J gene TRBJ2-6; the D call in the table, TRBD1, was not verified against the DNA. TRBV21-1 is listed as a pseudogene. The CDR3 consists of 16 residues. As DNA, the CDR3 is TGTGCCAGCAGGCCCGACAGATGCTCTGGGGCCAACGTCCTGACTTTC. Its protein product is CASRPDRCSGANVLTF.

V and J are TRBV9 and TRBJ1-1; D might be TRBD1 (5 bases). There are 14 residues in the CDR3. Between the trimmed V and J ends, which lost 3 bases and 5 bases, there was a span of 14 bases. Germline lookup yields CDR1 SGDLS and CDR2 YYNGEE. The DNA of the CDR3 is TGTGCCAGCAGCGCCGGGGGGTCGGTGACTGAAGCTTTCTTT. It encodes CASSAGGSVTEAFF.

The DNA of the CDR3 is TGTGCCAGCAGCGCCGGGGACAGTAATTTGTGGCCCCAGCATTTT. It encodes CASSAGDSNLWPQHF. The chain employs TRBV9 and TRBJ1-5; TRBD1 aligns across 7 bases. V lost 3 bases to trimming and J lost 9 bases; unmatched junction nucleotides: 12. This CDR3 has 15 residues. Per germline, CDR1 SGDLS and CDR2 YYNGEE.

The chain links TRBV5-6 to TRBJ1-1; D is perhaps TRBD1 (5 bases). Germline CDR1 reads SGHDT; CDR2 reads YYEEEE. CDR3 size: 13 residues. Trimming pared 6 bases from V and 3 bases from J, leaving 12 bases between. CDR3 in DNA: TGTGCCAGCACCCCGGGACCGGACACTGAAGCTTTCTTT. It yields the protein CASTPGPDTEAFF.

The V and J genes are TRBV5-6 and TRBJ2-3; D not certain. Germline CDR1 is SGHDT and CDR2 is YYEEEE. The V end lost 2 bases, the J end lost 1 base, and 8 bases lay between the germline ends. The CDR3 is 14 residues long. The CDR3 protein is CASSFGPGTDTQYF. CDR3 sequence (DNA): TGTGCCAGCAGCTTCGGTCCAGGCACAGATACGCAGTATTTT.

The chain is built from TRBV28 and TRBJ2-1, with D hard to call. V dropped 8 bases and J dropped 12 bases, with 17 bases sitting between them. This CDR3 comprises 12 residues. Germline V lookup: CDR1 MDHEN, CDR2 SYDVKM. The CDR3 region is CASRPGRIGQFF. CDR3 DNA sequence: TGTGCCAGCCGCCCCGGGCGGATCGGGCAGTTCTTC.